This entry describes one TCR beta chain. The sample is drawn from a study of blood T cell repertoires in COVID-19. About the study: Whether acute or convalescent, the COVID-19 samples came from the United States, Italy and Spain. PBMCs, B-cell-depleted T cells, or T cells provided the cDNA or gDNA that made up the material.

V was clipped by 3 bases and J by 3 bases; unmatched bases: 4. CDR1 is LNHDA, CDR2 SQIVND, per germline (reference sequence). There are 14 residues in the CDR3. Original processing notes: It was from reference gene primer amplification that nucleated cell counts were estimated. Only in-frame clones appear in the TCRdb table, and some are missing; sequencing was by immunoSEQ multiplex PCR. The DNA was the basis for D and trimming; V, J and clone size are from that table. Of around 300,000 clones in the sample, just under 85% were seen once. The chain recombines TRBV19 with TRBJ2-5, with 7 bases matching TRBD2. The receptor was isolated from a woman between 45 and 60 years old with active or convalescent COVID-19. The sample consisted of peripheral blood. CDR3 region: CASSILAGKETQYF. CDR3 coding DNA: TGTGCCAGTAGTATCTTAGCGGGTAAAGAGACCCAGTACTTC.